Following are 10 T cell receptor beta chains from one sample sequenced in a study of blood T cells in healthy people across ages. Then a second PCR, running about 7 to 11 cycles, was carried out with a sample-barcoded 5' primer and a J-beta primer mix. TCRdb itself ran the 5' RACE reads through MiXCR, one entry per CDR3 protein. The sample lists some 640,000 distinct CDR3 sequences, over 45% seen once, with around a third in the top ten. Material for sequencing was blood. The source is a woman in her fifties or sixties in good health.

The table lists this clonotype with a count of one. The V and J genes are TRBV6-5 and TRBJ2-1, with D uncertain. Germline CDR1 MNHEY, CDR2 SVGAGI. V was clipped by 1 base and J by 5 bases, with 9 bases between them. The CDR3 length is 14 residues. CDR3 in amino acids: CASSYWNGNNEQFF. CDR3 coding DNA: TGTGCCAGCAGTTACTGGAATGGGAACAATGAGCAGTTCTTC.

A word on this clonotype: One end of the junction does not line up with germline, which may come from a read error. The rearrangement joins TRBV7-8 to TRBJ2-1; no clear D gene. Germline loops: CDR1 SGHVS, CDR2 FQNEAQ. This CDR3 has 16 amino acids. This CDR3 is CASSDLSLFEANGQFF. As DNA, the CDR3 is TGTGCCAGCAGCGACCTGTCCCTGTTTGAGGCGAATGGGCAGTTCTTC.

This clonotype was seen a handful of times. The chain employs TRBV7-9 and TRBJ2-7; possible D gene TRBD1, 5 bases. CDR3 length equals 13 residues. Trimming took off 3 bases at V and 3 bases at J, with 9 bases between the two ends. Germline CDR1 and CDR2: SEHNR and FQNEAQ (reference sequence). This chain's CDR3 is CASSFQGNYEQYF. Written as DNA, the CDR3 is TGTGCCAGCAGCTTTCAGGGAAACTACGAGCAGTACTTC.

The chain links TRBV7-2 to TRBJ2-6; no clear D gene. Germline CDR1 is SGHTA and CDR2 is FQGNSA. Trimming left V 5 bases short and J 1 base short, with 6 bases between. The CDR3 runs to 14 residues. The CDR3 DNA reads as TGTGCCAGCAGCGGGCCTTCTGGGGCCAACGTCCTGACTTTC. Translation gives CASSGPSGANVLTF.

The chain combines TRBV28 with TRBJ2-5; D is unclear. The CDR3 totals 15 residues. Germline CDR1 reads MDHEN; CDR2 reads SYDVKM. Trimming cost V 3 bases and J 1 base, with 12 bases left between them. The CDR3 bases are TGTGCCAGCAGTTTTAACGGCCGGCCCCAAGAGACCCAGTACTTC. It specifies CASSFNGRPQETQYF.

This chain links TRBV5-1 with TRBJ1-6; 9 bases match TRBD1. Germline V gives CDR1 SGHRS, CDR2 YFSETQ. The CDR3 consists of 14 residues. Losses at the gene ends were 4 bases for V and 10 bases for J; bases not matched to a gene: 6. As DNA, the CDR3 is TGCGCCAGCAGCCCCATGGACAGGGGCTCACCCCTCCACTTT. Translating gives CASSPMDRGSPLHF. The entire variable domain, with the rest obtained from reference TRBV5-1 and TRBJ1-6, is as follows: KAGVTQTPRYLIKTRGQQVTLSCSPISGHRSVSWYQQTPGQGLQFLFEYFSETQRNKGNFPGRFSGRQFSNSRSEMNVSTLELGDSALYLCASSPMDRGSPLHFGNGTRLTVT.

The chain combines TRBV5-6 with TRBJ2-1, with TRBD2 matching 15 bases. Germline loops: CDR1 SGHDT, CDR2 YYEEEE. This CDR3 is built from 16 residues. V gave up 4 bases and J gave up 9 bases; unmatched junction bases: 8. CDR3 loop: CASSDWTSGRASEQFF. The CDR3, as DNA: TGTGCCAGCAGCGATTGGACTAGCGGGAGGGCGAGTGAGCAGTTCTTC. Full variable domain (remainder filled in from reference TRBV5-6 and TRBJ2-1): DAGVTQSPTHLIKTRGQQVTLRCSPKSGHDTVSWYQQALGQGPQFIFQYYEEEERQRGNFPDRFSGHQFPNYSSELNVNALLLGDSALYLCASSDWTSGRASEQFFGPGTRLTVL.

J is TRBJ2-4 and V is TRBV3-1, with 7 positions matching TRBD1. Looked up from germline, CDR1 is LGHDT and CDR2 is YNNKEL (reference sequence). V trimming: 1 base; J trimming: 7 bases; junction bases outside the gene matches: 4. CDR3 length equals 14 residues. CDR3 in DNA: TGTGCCAGCAGCCAAGCACAGGGGTTGAACATTCAGTACTTC. Translated: CASSQAQGLNIQYF.

This chain uses TRBV5-5 with TRBJ1-5, with D perhaps matching TRBD1 (6 bases). The CDR3 is made up of 15 amino acids. The germline gives CDR1 SGHKS, CDR2 YYEKEE (reference sequence). Trimming took 6 bases from V and 9 from J, leaving 22 bases between them. This CDR3 reads CASKLTDRNILPQHF. The CDR3 DNA sequence: TGTGCCAGCAAACTGACAGACAGGAATATTTTGCCCCAGCATTTT.

V is TRBV13 and J is TRBJ2-6; 7 positions match TRBD1. CDR3 length: 19 amino acids. V shed 4 bases, J shed 0 bases, and the junction held 12 bases outside the gene matches. Germline V lookup: CDR1 PRHDT, CDR2 FYEKMQ (reference sequence). The CDR3 nucleotides read TGTGCCAGCAGCTCCCCCGGGACAGAGACCGTCTCTGGGGCCAACGTCCTGACTTTC. This translates into CASSSPGTETVSGANVLTF.